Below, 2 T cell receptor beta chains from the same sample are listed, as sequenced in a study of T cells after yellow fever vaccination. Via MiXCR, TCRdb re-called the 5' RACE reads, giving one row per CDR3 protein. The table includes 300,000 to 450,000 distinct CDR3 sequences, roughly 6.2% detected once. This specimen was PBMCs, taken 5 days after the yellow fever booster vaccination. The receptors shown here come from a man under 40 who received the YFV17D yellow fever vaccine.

The CDR3 region is CASSLTSGGSSYEQYF. Written as DNA, the CDR3 is TGCGCCAGCAGCTTAACTAGCGGGGGAAGCTCCTACGAGCAGTACTTC. The J gene is TRBJ2-7, the V gene TRBV5-1; 11 nucleotides line up with TRBD2. The CDR3 totals 16 residues. Germline CDR1 SGHRS, CDR2 YFSETQ. Unmatched junction bases numbered 4, after V lost 2 bases and J lost 0 bases. Supplemented by reference TRBV5-1 and TRBJ2-7, the full variable domain reads KAGVTQTPRYLIKTRGQQVTLSCSPISGHRSVSWYQQTPGQGLQFLFEYFSETQRNKGNFPGRFSGRQFSNSRSEMNVSTLELGDSALYLCASSLTSGGSSYEQYFGPGTRLTVT.

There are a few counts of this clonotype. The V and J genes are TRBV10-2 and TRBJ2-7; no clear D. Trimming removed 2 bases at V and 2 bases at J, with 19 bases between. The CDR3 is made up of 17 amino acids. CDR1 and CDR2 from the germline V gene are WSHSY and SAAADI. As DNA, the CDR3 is TGCGCCAGCAGTGAGCCTACCGAAATCTGGTCAGCCTACGAGCAGTACTTC. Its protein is CASSEPTEIWSAYEQYF.